A selection of T cell receptor beta chains follows, all from one sample in a study of cytomegalovirus exposure and HLA in healthy donors. Sequencing used immunoSEQ multiplex PCR; TCRdb keeps in-frame clones, though not all of them. This table holds about 120,000 clones, less than 80% found once. The source material was PBMCs. Receptor source: a man aged 40-49 years in good health and CMV-seropositive. The CDR3 runs from the conserved cysteine through the conserved F or W. A D gene is named only where the DNA matches it firmly. Not every row has a clone size; where given, it reads once, few, many or a size class.

d_call,v_call,j_call,clone_size,cdr3_aa,cdr3_nt
TRBD1,TRBV15,TRBJ2-7,-,CATSRDPGGEQYF,TGTGCCACCAGCAGAGATCCAGGGGGCGAGCAGTACTTC
TRBD1,TRBV7-2,TRBJ1-1,-,CASSFTGDTEAFF,TGTGCCAGCAGCTTCACAGGGGACACTGAAGCTTTCTTT
-,TRBV7-8,TRBJ2-7,-,CASSPVSRSSYEQYF,TGTGCCAGCAGCCCCGTTTCGCGGAGCTCCTACGAGCAGTACTTC
-,TRBV28,TRBJ1-2,-,CASSLRAEARGDGYTF,TGTGCCAGCAGTTTAAGGGCCGAGGCTCGGGGGGATGGCTACACCTTC
TRBD1,TRBV5-4,TRBJ2-2,-,CASSSDRGSIGELFF,TGTGCCAGCAGCTCGGACAGGGGGAGTATCGGGGAGCTGTTTTTT
-,TRBV4-1,TRBJ2-7,-,CASSQGASFYEQYF,TGCGCCAGCAGCCAAGGAGCATCCTTCTACGAGCAGTACTTC
-,TRBV18,TRBJ1-1,-,CASSPIRGNTEAFF,TGTGCCAGCTCACCTATAAGAGGGAACACTGAAGCTTTCTTT
TRBD1,TRBV11-3,TRBJ2-1,-,CASSLDKQGARYNEQFF,TGTGCCAGCAGTTTGGACAAACAGGGGGCGCGGTACAATGAGCAGTTCTTC
TRBD1,TRBV30,TRBJ1-6,few,CAWSATGGGNSPLHF,TGTGCCTGGAGTGCGACAGGGGGAGGTAATTCACCCCTCCACTTT
-,TRBV7-9,TRBJ1-2,-,CASSPIGVHYGYTF,TGTGCCAGCAGCCCAATCGGGGTGCACTATGGCTACACCTTC
TRBD2,TRBV7-9,TRBJ2-5,-,CASSSTGLAGGKGTQYF,TGTGCCAGCAGCTCAACCGGTCTAGCGGGAGGAAAGGGGACCCAGTACTTC
-,TRBV5-1,TRBJ1-5,-,CASLPAQGHYQPQHF,TGCGCCAGCCTTCCTGCTCAGGGACATTACCAGCCCCAGCATTTT
-,TRBV7-2,TRBJ2-7,-,CASSERRDEQYF,TGTGCCAGCAGCGAGAGGAGGGACGAGCAGTACTTC
TRBD1,TRBV18,TRBJ2-5,-,CASSVRQGSRETQYF,TGTGCCAGCTCAGTTCGACAGGGGTCTCGGGAGACCCAGTACTTC
TRBD1,TRBV7-3,TRBJ2-3,-,CASSLTGLSPDTQYF,TGTGCCAGCAGCTTGACAGGGCTATCGCCAGATACGCAGTATTTT
-,TRBV6-1,TRBJ1-5,-,CASSEPVGSSNQPQHF,TGTGCCAGCAGTGAACCGGTAGGGAGTAGCAATCAGCCCCAGCATTTT
-,TRBV19,TRBJ1-1,once,CASSRQVSTEAFF,TGTGCCAGTAGCCGCCAGGTCAGCACTGAAGCTTTCTTT
-,TRBV9,TRBJ1-1,-,CASSAQGNTEAFF,TGTGCCAGCAGCGCACAGGGGAACACTGAAGCTTTCTTT